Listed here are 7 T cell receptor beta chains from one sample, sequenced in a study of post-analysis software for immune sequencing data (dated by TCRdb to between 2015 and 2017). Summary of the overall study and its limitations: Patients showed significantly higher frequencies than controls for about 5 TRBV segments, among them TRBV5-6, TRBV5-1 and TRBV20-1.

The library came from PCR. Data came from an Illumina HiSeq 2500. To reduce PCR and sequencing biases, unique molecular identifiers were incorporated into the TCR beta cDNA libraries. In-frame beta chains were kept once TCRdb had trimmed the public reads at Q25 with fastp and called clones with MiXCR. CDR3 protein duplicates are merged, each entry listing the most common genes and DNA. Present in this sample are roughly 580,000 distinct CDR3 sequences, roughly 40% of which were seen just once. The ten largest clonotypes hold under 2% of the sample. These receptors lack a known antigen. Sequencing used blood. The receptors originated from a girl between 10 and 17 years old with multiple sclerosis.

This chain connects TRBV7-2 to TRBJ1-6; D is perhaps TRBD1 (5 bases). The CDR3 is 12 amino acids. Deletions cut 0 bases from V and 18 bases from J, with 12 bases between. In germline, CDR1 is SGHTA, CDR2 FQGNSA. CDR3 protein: CASSLAQGVHHF. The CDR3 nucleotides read TGTGCCAGCAGCTTAGCGCAGGGTGTTCACCACTTT. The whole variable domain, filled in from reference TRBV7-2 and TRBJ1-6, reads GAGVSQSPSNKVTEKGKDVELRCDPISGHTALYWYRQSLGQGLEFLIYFQGNSAPDKSGLPSDRFSAERTGGSVSTLTIQRTQQEDSAVYLCASSLAQGVHHFGNGTRLTVT.

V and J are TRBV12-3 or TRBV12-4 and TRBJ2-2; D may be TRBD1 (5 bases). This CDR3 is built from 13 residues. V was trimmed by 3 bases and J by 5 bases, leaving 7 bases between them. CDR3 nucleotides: TGTGCCAGCAGTTTCACAGGAACCGGGGAGCTGTTTTTT. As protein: CASSFTGTGELFF.

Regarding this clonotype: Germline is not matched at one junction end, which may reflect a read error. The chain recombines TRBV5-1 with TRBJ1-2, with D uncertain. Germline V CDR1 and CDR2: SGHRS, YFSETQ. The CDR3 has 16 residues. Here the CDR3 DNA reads TGCGCCAGTAGCTTGGAGGCGGCGAATACTAACTATGGCTACACCTTC. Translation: CASSLEAANTNYGYTF. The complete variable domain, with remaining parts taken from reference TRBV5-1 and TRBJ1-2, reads KAGVTQTPRYLIKTRGQQVTLSCSPISGHRSVSWYQQTPGQGLQFLFEYFSETQRNKGNFPGRFSGRQFSNSRSEMNVSTLELGDSALYLCASSLEAANTNYGYTFGSGTRLTVV.

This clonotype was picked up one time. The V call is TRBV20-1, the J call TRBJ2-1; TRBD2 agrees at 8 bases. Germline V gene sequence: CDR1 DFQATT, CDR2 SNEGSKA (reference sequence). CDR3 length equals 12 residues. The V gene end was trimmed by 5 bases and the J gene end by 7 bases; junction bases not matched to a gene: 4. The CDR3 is CSASAGGNEQFF. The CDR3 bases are TGCAGTGCTTCGGCGGGAGGTAATGAGCAGTTCTTC.

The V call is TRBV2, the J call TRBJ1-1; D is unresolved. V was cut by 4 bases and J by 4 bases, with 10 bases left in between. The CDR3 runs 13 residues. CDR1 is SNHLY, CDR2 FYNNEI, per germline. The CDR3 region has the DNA TGTGCCAGCAGTGGTGGGGAAACCACTGAAGCTTTCTTT. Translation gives CASSGGETTEAFF.

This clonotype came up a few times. Here the CDR3 reads CASTRANVLTF. CDR3 DNA: TGTGCCAGCACTAGGGCCAACGTCCTGACTTTC. V and J are TRBV12-3 or TRBV12-4 and TRBJ2-6, with no clear D. This CDR3 comprises 11 residues. Trimming removed 7 bases at V and 5 bases at J, with 3 bases between.

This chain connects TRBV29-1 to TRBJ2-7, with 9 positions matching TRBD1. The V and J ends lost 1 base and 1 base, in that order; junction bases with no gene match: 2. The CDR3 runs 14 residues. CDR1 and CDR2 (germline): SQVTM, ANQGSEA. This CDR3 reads CSVEAGTGSYEQYF. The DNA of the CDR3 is TGCAGCGTTGAAGCCGGGACAGGGTCCTACGAGCAGTACTTC.